This T cell receptor (beta chain) was recovered during a study of technical replicates of blood from a handful of donors. Looked up from germline, CDR1 is MDHEN and CDR2 is SYDVKM. J lost 4 bases, V lost 6 bases, and 9 bases had no gene match. The CDR3 consists of 15 residues. This clone has only one observation. Generated by immunoSEQ multiplex PCR, the TCRdb table keeps only in-frame clones and is missing some. The top ten clones hold more than 5% of a sample with approximately 59,000 clones, 86% of them seen once. The sample comprised PBMCs. The chain recombines TRBV28 with TRBJ1-1; TRBD1 matches 9 bases. This clonotype was obtained from a human donor in good health. Some clones in this sample may be carry-over from other donors' samples. The CDR3 reads CASSPWTGAGTEAFF. The CDR3 DNA reads TGTGCCAGCAGCCCCTGGACAGGGGCGGGCACTGAAGCTTTCTTT.